The clone carrying this TCR beta chain appeared a few times. Sequenced by immunoSEQ multiplex PCR; TCRdb stores in-frame clones only, minus some. The sample lists 150,000 to 200,000 clones, approximately 82% seen once, with over 12% in the top ten. The sample originates from a study of blood T cell repertoires in COVID-19. Study-wide context: The study drew acute and convalescent COVID-19 samples from the United States, Italy and Spain.

Which cohort a participant joined came from the clinical history participants gave. Germline V CDR1 and CDR2: SGHRS, YFSETQ. Between the trimmed V and J ends, which lost 0 bases and 0 bases, there was a span of 8 bases. The length of the CDR3 is 15 residues. V gene TRBV5-1 combines with J gene TRBJ2-3; D uncertain. Material for sequencing was PBMCs or T cells enriched from blood (not recorded which). The sequence came from a man aged 50 to 60 who had recovered from COVID-19. Here the CDR3 DNA reads TGCGCCAGCAGCTTGGACCGAACTAGCACAGATACGCAGTATTTT. It encodes CASSLDRTSTDTQYF.